These 20 T cell receptor beta chains were sequenced from one sample in a study of blood T cell repertoires in COVID-19. The table came from immunoSEQ multiplex PCR; TCRdb's copy has only in-frame clones and leaves some out. Here the sample spans 250,000 or so clones, 84% being singletons. Material for sequencing was peripheral blood. These receptors were obtained from a woman aged 40 to 49 who had recovered from COVID-19.

The V gene is TRBV5-1, the J gene TRBJ1-2; D is unclear. V gave up 5 bases and J gave up 1 base, with 9 bases separating them. The CDR3 loop spans 13 amino acids. CDR1 is SGHRS, CDR2 YFSETQ, per germline. The CDR3 DNA sequence: TGCGCCAGCAGGGTGGGCCTTAACTATGGCTACACCTTC. This codes for CASRVGLNYGYTF.

V gene TRBV28 combines with J gene TRBJ1-2; D unresolved. The CDR3 extends over 13 amino acids. V was pared by 3 bases and J by 4 bases, with 9 bases between. CDR1 is MDHEN, CDR2 SYDVKM, per germline. The CDR3 region is CASSFRVTYGYTF. In nucleotides, the CDR3 is TGTGCCAGCAGTTTTCGGGTCACCTATGGCTACACCTTC.

The chain combines TRBV18 with TRBJ1-1, with D hard to call. From germline, CDR1 is KGHSH and CDR2 LQKENI. This CDR3 has 13 residues. The V and J ends lost 4 bases and 0 bases respectively, with 6 bases between them. This CDR3 reads CASSQEVNTEAFF. The CDR3 DNA follows: TGTGCCAGCTCACAAGAGGTGAACACTGAAGCTTTCTTT.

The chain employs TRBV28 and TRBJ2-7, with 11 bases lining up with TRBD1. CDR1 MDHEN and CDR2 SYDVKM come from the germline V gene. CDR3 size: 17 residues. The V segment lost 2 bases and the J segment 3 bases; nucleotides outside the gene matches: 9. The CDR3 loop is CASSLIGTGGGGYEQYF. CDR3 nucleotide sequence: TGTGCCAGCAGTTTAATAGGGACAGGGGGTGGTGGCTACGAGCAGTACTTC.

V gene TRBV29-1 combines with J gene TRBJ1-1, with 9 bases lining up with TRBD1. Germline V gene sequence: CDR1 SQVTM, CDR2 ANQGSEA. This CDR3 is 13 amino acids long. Losses at the gene ends were 4 bases for V and 10 bases for J; bases not matched to a gene: 10. The CDR3 loop is CSVVETGTGRAFF. CDR3 DNA: TGCAGCGTTGTAGAGACGGGGACAGGGAGAGCTTTCTTT.

The rearrangement links TRBV5-1 to TRBJ1-5, with D unclear. V dropped 4 bases and J dropped 5 bases, with 16 bases sitting between them. The CDR3 length is 15 residues. Germline loops: CDR1 SGHRS, CDR2 YFSETQ. CDR3 DNA sequence: TGCGCCAGCAGCACCAACAGAAGACCCTATCAGCCCCAGCATTTT. This codes for CASSTNRRPYQPQHF.

The genes are TRBV3-1 (or the pseudogene TRBV3-2) and TRBJ2-1, with D possibly being TRBD1 (6 bases). The CDR3 length is 16 residues. The germline V gene encodes CDR1 LGHDT and CDR2 YNNKEL (reference sequence). The V end was cut by 5 bases, the J end by 0 bases, with 14 bases between. Here the CDR3 DNA reads TGTGCCAGCAGCTCCCGGGACATAAGCTCCTACAATGAGCAGTTCTTC. Translating gives CASSSRDISSYNEQFF.

The chain is built from TRBV29-1 and TRBJ2-7; the match to TRBD1 covers 8 bases. The CDR3 has 14 amino acids. With V trimmed by 6 bases and J by 0 bases, 7 bases remained unmatched. The germline V gene has CDR1 SQVTM and CDR2 ANQGSEA. This CDR3 reads CSVGDRLRSYEQYF. DNA for the CDR3: TGCAGCGTGGGGGACAGGTTACGCTCCTACGAGCAGTACTTC.

This chain uses TRBV10-3 with TRBJ2-3; D call uncertain. The CDR3 has 14 residues. CDR1 is ENHRY and CDR2 is SYGVKD in the germline V gene. V shed 10 bases and J shed 2 bases, with 16 bases lying between them. As DNA, the CDR3 is TGTGCCACCCTCGACACCGACCACACAGATACGCAGTATTTT. The encoded protein is CATLDTDHTDTQYF.

V usage is TRBV27 and J usage is TRBJ2-1, with D tentatively TRBD1 (6 bases). The V and J ends lost 0 bases and 7 bases respectively, with 16 bases between them. Germline CDR1 and CDR2: MNHEY and SMNVEV (reference sequence). The CDR3 extends over 16 amino acids. This CDR3 is CASSLSTHRVGNEQFF. CDR3 nucleotide sequence: TGTGCCAGCAGTTTATCGACCCACAGGGTGGGTAATGAGCAGTTCTTC.

In its sample, this clone was seen a few times. The chain recombines TRBV4-2 with TRBJ2-1; possibly TRBD1 for D (5 bases). The CDR3 loop spans 17 amino acids. Trimming left V 1 base short and J 2 bases short, with 15 bases between. CDR1 and CDR2 (germline): LGHNA, YNFKEQ. CDR3 bases: TGTGCCAGCAGCCAAGTGGCTTCAGGGCAAACCTACAATGAGCAGTTCTTC. Its protein is CASSQVASGQTYNEQFF.

As regards this clone: At one boundary the junction diverges from the germline segment, which might be a read error. V usage is TRBV15 and J usage is TRBJ1-1, with D unclear. CDR3 length: 13 residues. The germline CDR1 and CDR2 sequences are LNHNV and YYDKDF (reference sequence). The CDR3 DNA reads as TGTGCCACCAGCAGCGGAGGGCGCTCTGAGGCTTTCTTT. Its protein product is CATSSGGRSEAFF.

The V and J genes are TRBV5-1 and TRBJ1-1; no clear D. The ends were cut back, 0 bases at V and 6 bases at J, with 9 bases in the middle. The germline CDR1 and CDR2 sequences are SGHRS and YFSETQ. The CDR3 contains 13 residues. The CDR3 bases are TGCGCCAGCAGCTTGGGCGGTTTCGCTGAAGCTTTCTTT. Translation gives CASSLGGFAEAFF.

This rearrangement joins TRBV6-5 to TRBJ1-2; tentatively, D is TRBD1 (5 bases). Germline-derived CDR1 and CDR2 are MNHEY and SVGAGI. Deletions cut 3 bases from V and 8 bases from J, with 16 bases between. The CDR3 totals 14 residues. The CDR3 nucleotides read TGTGCCAGCAGTTATTCGACGGGGGGAAGGGGCTACACCTTC. Amino acid sequence: CASSYSTGGRGYTF.

This clone was observed a handful of times. The chain has TRBV6-1 and TRBJ2-2; TRBD2 matches at 9 bases. The V gene end was trimmed by 2 bases and the J gene end by 7 bases; junction bases not matched to a gene: 5. The CDR3 has 15 residues. Germline V gene lookup returns CDR1 MNHNS and CDR2 SASEGT. CDR3 protein: CASSERAGGYGELFF. The CDR3 region has the DNA TGTGCCAGCAGTGAAAGAGCGGGGGGTTACGGGGAGCTGTTTTTT.

This chain connects TRBV3-1 (or the pseudogene TRBV3-2) to TRBJ2-1; tentative D call: TRBD2 (6 bases). V was shortened by 1 base and J by 8 bases, with 12 bases between the two germline ends. The CDR3 extends over 14 amino acids. The germline CDR1 and CDR2 sequences are LGHDT and YNNKEL (reference sequence). CDR3 amino acids: CASSQGVGEDEQFF. DNA for the CDR3: TGTGCCAGCAGCCAAGGAGTGGGGGAGGATGAGCAGTTCTTC.

The J gene is TRBJ2-3, the V gene TRBV6-1; TRBD2 matches at 12 bases. Germline-derived CDR1 and CDR2 are MNHNS and SASEGT. The V segment lost 2 bases and the J segment 3 bases; nucleotides outside the gene matches: 12. This CDR3 region has 19 residues. CDR3 region: CASSESASGGASRTDTQYF. For the CDR3, the DNA is TGTGCCAGCAGTGAATCGGCTAGCGGGGGGGCGAGTAGGACAGATACGCAGTATTTT.

The rearrangement uses TRBV7-2 and TRBJ2-5; 7 bases line up with TRBD1. Germline assignment: CDR1 SGHTA and CDR2 FQGNSA. The CDR3 covers 14 residues. Trimming cost V 5 bases and J 5 bases; bases outside gene matches: 8. The CDR3 coding sequence is TGTGCCAGCAGCCCACAGGGGATATCGGAGACCCAGTACTTC. Residues: CASSPQGISETQYF.

J is TRBJ1-1 and V is TRBV4-1; D uncertain. Trimming stripped 1 base from V and 4 bases from J, with 10 bases between. The CDR3 spans 14 residues. Germline V gene data show CDR1 as MGHRA and CDR2 as YSYEKL. The CDR3 DNA is TGCGCCAGCAGCCAAGTCCAGCGGGGCACTGAAGCTTTCTTT. It specifies CASSQVQRGTEAFF.

This sequence joins TRBV6-2 or TRBV6-3 and TRBJ1-6; D gene uncertain. V was clipped by 2 bases and J by 10 bases, with 12 bases between them. The CDR3 has 14 residues. Germline V CDR1 and CDR2: MNHEY, SVGEGT. The DNA for the CDR3 is TGTGCCAGCAGTTACGAGGGAAGAAGATCACCCCTCCACTTT. Translating it yields CASSYEGRRSPLHF.